This entry lists 9 T cell receptor beta chains sequenced from one sample in a study of shared clonotypes between healthy human individuals. Terminally differentiated effector memory CD45RA+ cells were excluded from the naive CD8 cells, which were CD45RO-negative and positively selected for CCR7. Assay used: immunoSEQ multiplex PCR; TCRdb lists only in-frame clones, some missing. This table has 2 million or so clones, approximately 95% appearing once. Sample: naive CD8+ T cells sorted from blood. The source of these receptors is a man aged 18 to 30 in good health.

This chain links TRBV28 with TRBJ1-4; D gene uncertain. Germline lookup yields CDR1 MDHEN and CDR2 SYDVKM. There are 15 residues in the CDR3. The ends were cut back, 5 bases at V and 0 bases at J, with 10 bases in the middle. The CDR3 region is CASSTPGATNEKLFF. For the CDR3, the DNA is TGTGCCAGCAGTACTCCAGGTGCAACTAATGAAAAACTGTTTTTT.

J is TRBJ1-1 and V is TRBV5-1; D is unclear. This CDR3 is 16 amino acids long. Germline values: CDR1 SGHRS, CDR2 YFSETQ. V shed 4 bases and J shed 1 base, with 17 bases lying between them. The CDR3 nucleotides read TGCGCCAGCAGCCCTACAAGCCCGGTGTCGAACACTGAAGCTTTCTTT. Translated, it gives CASSPTSPVSNTEAFF.

The chain uses TRBV13 and TRBJ1-1; TRBD1 agrees at 10 bases. The germline V gene encodes CDR1 PRHDT and CDR2 FYEKMQ (reference sequence). The V segment lost 5 bases and the J segment 3 bases; nucleotides outside the gene matches: 9. The CDR3 runs 16 residues. As DNA, the CDR3 is TGTGCCAGCAGCGCCGGGACAGGGGCACTTCACACTGAAGCTTTCTTT. Translating it yields CASSAGTGALHTEAFF.

This chain links TRBV2 with TRBJ2-7, with D perhaps being TRBD1 or TRBD2 (6 bases each). The CDR3 is 12 amino acids. Germline-derived CDR1 and CDR2 are SNHLY and FYNNEI. Trimming removed 8 bases from V and 2 bases from J, with 10 bases in between. The CDR3 DNA reads as TGTGCCAGCTCGGGGGCGCCCTACGAGCAGTACTTC. Protein product: CASSGAPYEQYF.

The chain combines TRBV7-9 with TRBJ2-3; D might be TRBD1 or TRBD2, each matching 5 bases. The CDR3 contains 16 residues. Germline CDR1 is SEHNR and CDR2 is FQNEAQ (reference sequence). V was shortened by 5 bases and J by 2 bases, with 17 bases between the two germline ends. The CDR3 is CASSPPPGTLTDTQYF. CDR3 in DNA: TGTGCCAGCAGCCCCCCCCCAGGGACCCTCACAGATACGCAGTATTTT.

This chain uses TRBV5-6 with TRBJ2-1; D call uncertain. The CDR3 totals 15 residues. Trimming removed 0 bases at V and 0 bases at J, with 7 bases between. The germline CDR1 and CDR2 sequences are SGHDT and YYEEEE. The CDR3 spells CASSLDLSSYNEQFF. CDR3 nucleotides: TGTGCCAGCAGCTTGGACTTAAGCTCCTACAATGAGCAGTTCTTC. Complete variable domain (other parts from reference TRBV5-6 and TRBJ2-1): DAGVTQSPTHLIKTRGQQVTLRCSPKSGHDTVSWYQQALGQGPQFIFQYYEEEERQRGNFPDRFSGHQFPNYSSELNVNALLLGDSALYLCASSLDLSSYNEQFFGPGTRLTVL.

The genes are TRBV19 and TRBJ1-1; no firm D call. CDR3 length equals 12 residues. Between the trimmed V and J ends, which lost 8 bases and 3 bases, there was a span of 10 bases. Germline V lookup: CDR1 LNHDA, CDR2 SQIVND (reference sequence). CDR3 sequence reads: CASSEWDTEAFF. The CDR3 DNA is TGTGCCAGTTCTGAGTGGGACACTGAAGCTTTCTTT.

The chain combines TRBV29-1 with TRBJ1-1; tentative D call: TRBD1 (5 bases). Germline-derived CDR1 and CDR2 are SQVTM and ANQGSEA. The CDR3 covers 11 residues. V lost 7 bases, J lost 7 bases, and 13 bases lay in between. CDR3 loop: CSAWGDSEAFF. The CDR3 DNA follows: TGCAGCGCCTGGGGTGACAGTGAAGCTTTCTTT.

Concerning this clone itself: Different DNA sequences within this sample yield the same CDR3. The CDR3, as DNA: TGTGCCAGCAGCGTAGATGGGGACTACGAGCAGTACTTC. Protein product: CASSVDGDYEQYF. This sequence joins TRBV9 and TRBJ2-7; D call uncertain. This CDR3 spans 13 amino acids. Per the germline V gene, CDR1 is SGDLS and CDR2 is YYNGEE. V was cut by 0 bases and J by 3 bases, with 7 bases left in between.